The 31 T cell receptor beta chains presented below share a single source sample, sequenced in a study of a mutant IDH1 vaccine in newly diagnosed glioma. Time point denoted: week 35, safety follow-up. Mutant IDH1 20-mer peptide, at 300 ug, made up each vaccine dose, with topical imiquimod. No antigen has been assigned to these receptors. Sequenced by immunoSEQ multiplex PCR; TCRdb stores in-frame clones only, minus some. The sample lists around 50,000 clones, more than 60% occurring once. Specimen: PBMCs, collected from a glioma patient whose treatment included an IDH1 peptide vaccine. Receptors originate from a man in his forties or fifties with glioma.

This clone was seen a few times. The genes are TRBV14 and TRBJ2-5, with D perhaps being TRBD1 or TRBD2 (5 bases each). This CDR3 spans 14 amino acids. CDR1 SGHDN and CDR2 FVKESK come from the germline V gene. V gave up 5 bases and J gave up 5 bases, with 15 bases separating them. The CDR3 region has the DNA TGTGCCAGCAGCGATCCGGGGCGGGTGGAGACCCAGTACTTC. It yields the protein CASSDPGRVETQYF. The full variable domain, rest sourced from reference TRBV14 and TRBJ2-5, is EAGVTQFPSHSVIEKGQTVTLRCDPISGHDNLYWYRRVMGKEIKFLLHFVKESKQDESGMPNNRFLAERTGGTYSTLKVQPAELEDSGVYFCASSDPGRVETQYFGPGTRLLVL.

The rearrangement uses TRBV27 and TRBJ1-2; 10 bases are shared with TRBD1. The CDR3 sequence is 16 residues long. After removal of 3 bases from V and 8 bases from J, the junction contained 12 bases not matched to a gene. Germline V CDR1 and CDR2: MNHEY, SMNVEV (reference sequence). The CDR3 nucleotides are TGTGCCAGCAGTTTCTTTGGGGGACAGGGGAGAAGAGGCTACACCTTC. This codes for CASSFFGGQGRRGYTF.

This chain connects TRBV30 to TRBJ1-2; 8 bases align to TRBD1. CDR1 and CDR2 from the germline V gene are GTSNPN and SVGIG (reference sequence). J gave up 6 bases and V 3 bases, and 6 bases lay outside the gene matches. There are 13 residues in the CDR3. CDR3 sequence reads: CAWRSQGADGYTF. For the CDR3, the DNA is TGTGCCTGGAGGTCGCAGGGGGCCGATGGCTACACCTTC.

The chain uses TRBV18 and TRBJ1-1; D is possibly TRBD1 (5 bases). This CDR3 has 15 residues. Germline-derived CDR1 and CDR2 are KGHSH and LQKENI. Trimming took off 1 base at V and 1 base at J, with 10 bases between the two ends. As DNA, the CDR3 is TGTGCCAGCTCACCACGGCAGGGCCAGAACACTGAAGCTTTCTTT. It specifies CASSPRQGQNTEAFF.

V and J are TRBV2 and TRBJ2-7; D tentatively fits TRBD1 or TRBD2 (5 bases each). Germline lookup yields CDR1 SNHLY and CDR2 FYNNEI. Deletions cut 5 bases from V and 3 bases from J, with 8 bases between. This CDR3 has 12 residues. CDR3 nucleotide sequence: TGTGCCAGCAGTTCAGGGAGCTACGAGCAGTACTTC. The encoded protein is CASSSGSYEQYF. The variable domain in full, with the rest retrieved from reference TRBV2 and TRBJ2-7, is EPEVTQTPSHQVTQMGQEVILRCVPISNHLYFYWYRQILGQKVEFLVSFYNNEISEKSEIFDDQFSVERPDGSNFTLKIRSTKLEDSAMYFCASSSGSYEQYFGPGTRLTVT.

The chain couples TRBV7-9 to TRBJ1-1; possibly TRBD1 for D (6 bases). The CDR3 is made up of 13 amino acids. V dropped 8 bases and J dropped 7 bases, with 17 bases sitting between them. The germline V gene encodes CDR1 SEHNR and CDR2 FQNEAQ (reference sequence). As DNA, the CDR3 is TGTGCCAGCCGAGGGTCGGGGGGCGTTGAAGCTTTCTTT. It codes for CASRGSGGVEAFF.

This CDR3 is CASRVAGANEQYF. The CDR3, as DNA: TGTGCCAGTAGAGTCGCGGGGGCCAACGAGCAGTACTTC. V usage is TRBV19 and J usage is TRBJ2-7, with D maybe TRBD2 (7 bases). This CDR3 region has 13 residues. Germline values: CDR1 LNHDA, CDR2 SQIVND (reference sequence). Trimming took off 6 bases at V and 5 bases at J, with 14 bases between the two ends. The full variable domain, its missing parts supplied by reference TRBV19 and TRBJ2-7, is DGGITQSPKYLFRKEGQNVTLSCEQNLNHDAMYWYRQDPGQGLRLIYYSQIVNDFQKGDIAEGYSVSREKKESFPLTVTSAQKNPTAFYLCASRVAGANEQYFGPGTRLTVT.

The J gene is TRBJ2-3, the V gene TRBV5-6; D is possibly TRBD2 (6 bases). V was clipped by 4 bases and J by 2 bases, with 11 bases between them. Germline values: CDR1 SGHDT, CDR2 YYEEEE. This CDR3 region has 14 residues. The CDR3 DNA reads TGTGCCAGCAGCCAGACTAGTCTCACAGATACGCAGTATTTT. Its protein is CASSQTSLTDTQYF.

This clone was observed a handful of times. The rearrangement joins TRBV7-9 to TRBJ2-7; D not resolved. CDR3 length equals 12 residues. Per germline, CDR1 SEHNR and CDR2 FQNEAQ (reference sequence). V was pared by 3 bases and J by 3 bases, with 6 bases between. The CDR3 sequence: CASSLEIYEQYF. The CDR3 nucleotides read TGTGCCAGCAGCTTGGAGATCTACGAGCAGTACTTC. The complete variable domain, with remaining parts taken from reference TRBV7-9 and TRBJ2-7, reads DTGVSQNPRHKITKRGQNVTFRCDPISEHNRLYWYRQTLGQGPEFLTYFQNEAQLEKSRLLSDRFSAERPKGSFSTLEIQRTEQGDSAMYLCASSLEIYEQYFGPGTRLTVT.

This sequence joins TRBV18 and TRBJ2-2; D call uncertain. Trimming removed 4 bases at V and 1 base at J, with 7 bases between. CDR1 is KGHSH, CDR2 LQKENI, per germline. This CDR3 has 14 amino acids. The CDR3 DNA is TGTGCCAGCTCACAATCCGGGAACACCGGGGAGCTGTTTTTT. Translating gives CASSQSGNTGELFF.

Notes on this clone: One end of the junction varies from germline; a read error may be responsible. CDR3 in amino acids: CATSRDRQGTEAFF. The DNA for the CDR3 is TGTGCCACCAGCCGAGATCGACAGGGGACTGAAGCTTTCTTT. The chain links TRBV15 to TRBJ1-1; TRBD1 matches at 8 bases. The CDR3 runs to 14 residues. Germline assignment: CDR1 LNHNV and CDR2 YYDKDF (reference sequence).

This sequence joins TRBV29-1 and TRBJ1-1; D is ambiguous. The germline V gene has CDR1 SQVTM and CDR2 ANQGSEA. The CDR3 length is 12 residues. The V end was cut by 6 bases, the J end by 4 bases, with 12 bases between. The DNA of the CDR3 is TGCAGCGTCGTTTCGGGGAGCACTGAAGCTTTCTTT. It translates to CSVVSGSTEAFF.

This chain connects TRBV13 to TRBJ1-1; maybe TRBD1 (5 bases). The V gene lost 3 bases and the J gene lost 4 bases, with 12 bases spanning the gap. The CDR3 covers 14 residues. The germline gives CDR1 PRHDT, CDR2 FYEKMQ (reference sequence). CDR3 sequence reads: CASSFGTSGTEAFF. DNA of the CDR3: TGTGCCAGCAGCTTCGGGACGAGCGGCACTGAAGCTTTCTTT.

The chain couples TRBV7-2 to TRBJ2-4; tentatively, D is TRBD2 (5 bases). This CDR3 has 15 amino acids. The germline V gene encodes CDR1 SGHTA and CDR2 FQGNSA. Trimming stripped 5 bases from V and 3 bases from J, with 14 bases between. CDR3 region: CASSKQYGVKNIQYF. The CDR3 bases are TGTGCCAGCAGCAAGCAGTACGGGGTCAAAAACATTCAGTACTTC.

The rearrangement links TRBV11-2 to TRBJ2-3; 10 bases are a match to TRBD2. The ends lost 1 base at V and 10 bases at J; junction bases unmatched: 5. The CDR3 spans 14 residues. Germline CDR1 reads SGHAT; CDR2 reads FQNNGV. This CDR3 reads CASSLVERGGAQYF. CDR3 DNA sequence: TGTGCCAGCAGCTTAGTTGAGCGGGGGGGCGCGCAGTATTTT.

The chain combines TRBV5-1 with TRBJ1-5; D gene unclear. CDR3 length equals 16 residues. Trimming took 0 bases from V and 5 from J, leaving 15 bases between them. Germline V gene data show CDR1 as SGHRS and CDR2 as YFSETQ. Here the CDR3 DNA reads TGCGCCAGCAGCTTGGAAGGGCGAGGATCCGATCAGCCCCAGCATTTT. Encoded protein: CASSLEGRGSDQPQHF.

This chain connects TRBV5-6 to TRBJ1-1; a possible D gene is TRBD1 (5 bases). Trimming left V 4 bases short and J 7 bases short, with 14 bases between. From germline, CDR1 is SGHDT and CDR2 YYEEEE. CDR3 length: 13 amino acids. CDR3 nucleotide sequence: TGTGCCAGCAGCCAGGGTAGGGGTTTTGAAGCTTTCTTT. Its translation: CASSQGRGFEAFF. The whole variable domain, remainder taken from reference TRBV5-6 and TRBJ1-1, is DAGVTQSPTHLIKTRGQQVTLRCSPKSGHDTVSWYQQALGQGPQFIFQYYEEEERQRGNFPDRFSGHQFPNYSSELNVNALLLGDSALYLCASSQGRGFEAFFGQGTRLTVV.

The chain recombines TRBV21-1 with TRBJ2-7; the D call TRBD1 from the table was never checked on the DNA. TRBV21-1 is listed as a pseudogene. CDR3 length: 17 residues. The CDR3 here is CASSTTRTDRGLSEQYF. CDR3 bases: TGTGCCAGCAGCACCACCAGGACGGACAGGGGGCTTTCCGAGCAGTACTTC.

This chain uses TRBV5-1 with TRBJ2-7, with D perhaps assigned TRBD1 or TRBD2 (5 bases each). V was cut by 4 bases and J by 0 bases, with 14 bases left in between. This CDR3 region has 15 residues. Germline V gives CDR1 SGHRS, CDR2 YFSETQ. CDR3 sequence (DNA): TGCGCCAGCAGCACGGGACCGATGAGCTCCTACGAGCAGTACTTC. This encodes CASSTGPMSSYEQYF.

This chain uses TRBV6-5 with TRBJ1-3; no firm D call. Germline loops: CDR1 MNHEY, CDR2 SVGAGI. This CDR3 has 15 amino acids. With 2 bases removed from V and 0 bases from J, the gap between germline ends came to 8 bases. CDR3 sequence: CASSYGNSSGNTIYF. The CDR3 DNA reads as TGTGCCAGCAGTTACGGGAACTCCTCTGGAAACACCATATATTTT.

This clone was seen only once. The rearrangement uses TRBV5-1 and TRBJ2-3, with D unresolved. Germline V gives CDR1 SGHRS, CDR2 YFSETQ. The CDR3 sequence is 15 residues long. Trimming removed 9 bases at V and 0 bases at J, with 17 bases between. CDR3: CATTSQWGSTDTQYF. CDR3 nucleotide sequence: TGCGCCACCACCTCCCAATGGGGAAGCACAGATACGCAGTATTTT.

This clone was observed a handful of times. The chain combines TRBV2 with TRBJ1-5; 8 positions agree with TRBD1. CDR1 and CDR2 from the germline V gene are SNHLY and FYNNEI. This CDR3 has 15 residues. V gave up 7 bases and J gave up 1 base; unmatched junction bases: 6. CDR3 bases: TGTGCCAGCACCCCATGGGACAGGAGCAATCAGCCCCAGCATTTT. It yields the protein CASTPWDRSNQPQHF.

The CDR3 is CATSRDVVDTQYF. The CDR3 DNA follows: TGTGCCACCAGCAGGGACGTAGTGGATACGCAGTATTTT. This chain joins TRBV15 and TRBJ2-3; D remains ambiguous. Germline V gene data show CDR1 as LNHNV and CDR2 as YYDKDF (reference sequence). The CDR3 is 13 amino acids. V lost 3 bases, J lost 6 bases, and 10 bases lay in between.

The sample holds one count of this clone. This chain connects TRBV4-2 to TRBJ1-3; no reliable D call. CDR1 LGHNA and CDR2 YNFKEQ come from the germline V gene. V lost 1 base and J 2 bases, leaving 15 bases between the germline ends. The CDR3 spans 17 residues. The CDR3 coding sequence is TGTGCCAGCAGCCAAGCCGCCGGACGGACTACTGGAAACACCATATATTTT. Residues: CASSQAAGRTTGNTIYF.

This chain connects TRBV6-5 to TRBJ1-2; possibly TRBD1 for D (5 bases). The CDR3 is 14 residues long. Germline assignment: CDR1 MNHEY and CDR2 SVGAGI. V lost 8 bases and J lost 4, with 17 bases in between. The CDR3: CASGGTHPRYGYTF. Here the CDR3 DNA reads TGTGCCAGCGGGGGGACCCACCCACGCTATGGCTACACCTTC.

The chain uses TRBV6-1 and TRBJ2-1, with D perhaps matching TRBD1 (6 bases). The CDR3 is made up of 16 amino acids. The V end lost 3 bases, the J end lost 10 bases, and 22 bases lay between the germline ends. Germline CDR1 reads MNHNS; CDR2 reads SASEGT. CDR3 DNA: TGTGCCAGCAGTGAGACTACGGGACACTACCCTGGGGAGCAGTTCTTC. Amino acid sequence: CASSETTGHYPGEQFF.

This chain links TRBV25-1 with TRBJ1-5, with unresolved D. The germline V and J ends were trimmed by 1 base and 2 bases, with 6 bases remaining between them. CDR3 length equals 14 residues. CDR1 is MGHDK and CDR2 is SYGVNS in the germline V gene. CDR3: CASSESGGNQPQHF. CDR3 in DNA: TGTGCCAGCAGTGAATCTGGGGGCAATCAGCCCCAGCATTTT.

The V call is TRBV7-6, the J call TRBJ2-3; 12 nucleotides align to TRBD1. With V trimmed by 4 bases and J by 8 bases, 7 bases remained unmatched. The length of the CDR3 is 15 residues. From germline, CDR1 is SGHVS and CDR2 FNYEAQ. The CDR3 nucleotides are TGTGCCAGCAGCTCCCCGGGACAGGGGGCAGGTACGCAGTATTTT. Its translation: CASSSPGQGAGTQYF.

This rearrangement joins TRBV5-1 to TRBJ2-1; weak D call: TRBD1 (9 bases). The CDR3 totals 14 residues. Deletions cut 4 bases from V and 12 bases from J, with 20 bases between. The germline V gene encodes CDR1 SGHRS and CDR2 YFSETQ. The CDR3 DNA is TGCGCCAGCAGCCGGGGGGGACAGGGATCCCGGCAGTTCTTC. Amino acid sequence: CASSRGGQGSRQFF.

The chain employs TRBV5-4 and TRBJ2-5, with no clear D. Germline CDR1 reads SGHNT; CDR2 reads YYREEE (reference sequence). V was shortened by 2 bases and J by 5 bases, with 13 bases between the two germline ends. The CDR3 is 14 residues long. The CDR3 loop reads CASSLPAQGETQYF. The CDR3 nucleotides read TGTGCCAGCAGCTTACCGGCCCAAGGGGAGACCCAGTACTTC. Drawing the rest from reference TRBV5-4 and TRBJ2-5, the complete variable domain is ETGVTQSPTHLIKTRGQQVTLRCSSQSGHNTVSWYQQALGQGPQFIFQYYREEENGRGNFPPRFSGLQFPNYSSELNVNALELDDSALYLCASSLPAQGETQYFGPGTRLLVL.

This clone was picked up a small number of times. The identical CDR3 is also encoded by other nucleotide sequences in the sample. The chain combines TRBV5-1 with TRBJ1-2; D is undetermined. Germline V CDR1 and CDR2: SGHRS, YFSETQ. This CDR3 contains 12 residues. The V gene lost 0 bases and the J gene lost 5 bases, with 5 bases spanning the gap. The CDR3 region is CASSLDRYGYTF. The DNA of the CDR3 is TGCGCCAGCAGCTTGGATAGGTATGGCTACACCTTC.